The clone carrying this T cell receptor beta chain was seen just once. The CDR3 contains 12 residues. The germline V gene has CDR1 SEHNR and CDR2 FQNEAQ (reference sequence). V lost 7 bases to trimming and J lost 1 base, with 7 bases between them. This sample stems from a study of Ad26.COV2.S vaccination and SARS-CoV-2 variants. Repertoires were generated with immunoSEQ multiplex PCR, while TCRdb's copy carries only in-frame clones and drops some. The repertoire holds around 400,000 clones, with approximately 90% as singletons. Treatment of the sample: some 20 received Ad26.COV2.S at low or high dose, single or two shots; about 5 received placebo; per-sample allocation not given. Specimen acquisition occurred on day 63 following the initial vaccine or placebo injection. Based in Boston, the donor was an adult of 18-55 years.

J is TRBJ1-1 and V is TRBV7-9, with no clear D. The sequence derives from a person between 18 and 59 years old who received the Ad26.COV2.S COVID-19 vaccine or a placebo. The input for sequencing was peripheral blood, taken in a trial of Ad26.COV2.S vaccine versus placebo. CDR3 DNA sequence: TGTGCCAGCATCCCGTCGAACACTGAAGCTTTCTTT. Amino acids: CASIPSNTEAFF.